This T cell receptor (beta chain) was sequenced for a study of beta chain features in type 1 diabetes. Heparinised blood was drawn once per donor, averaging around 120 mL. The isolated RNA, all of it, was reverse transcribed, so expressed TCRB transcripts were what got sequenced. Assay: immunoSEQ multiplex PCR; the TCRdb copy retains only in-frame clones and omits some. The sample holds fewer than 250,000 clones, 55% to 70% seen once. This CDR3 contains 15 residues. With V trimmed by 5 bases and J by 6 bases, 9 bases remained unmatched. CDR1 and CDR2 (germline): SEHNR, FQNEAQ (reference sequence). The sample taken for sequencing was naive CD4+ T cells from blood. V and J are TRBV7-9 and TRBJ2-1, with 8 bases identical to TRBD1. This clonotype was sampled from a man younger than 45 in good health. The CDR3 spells CASSDYRQGFNEQFF. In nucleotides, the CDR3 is TGTGCCAGCAGCGACTACCGACAGGGGTTCAATGAGCAGTTCTTC.